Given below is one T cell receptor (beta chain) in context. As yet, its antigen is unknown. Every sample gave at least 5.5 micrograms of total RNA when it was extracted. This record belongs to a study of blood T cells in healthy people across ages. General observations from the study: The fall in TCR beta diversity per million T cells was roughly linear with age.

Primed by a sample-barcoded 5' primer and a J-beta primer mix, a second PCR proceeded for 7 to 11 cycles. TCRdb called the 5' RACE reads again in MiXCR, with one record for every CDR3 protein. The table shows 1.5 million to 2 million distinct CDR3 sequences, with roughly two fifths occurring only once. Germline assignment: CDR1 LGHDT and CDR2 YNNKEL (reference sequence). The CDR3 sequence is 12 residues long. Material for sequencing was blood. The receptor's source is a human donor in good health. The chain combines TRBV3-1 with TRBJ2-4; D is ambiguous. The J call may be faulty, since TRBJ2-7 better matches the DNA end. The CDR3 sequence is CASSQVEFEQYF. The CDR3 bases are TGTGCCAGCAGCCAAGTTGAGTTCGAGCAGTACTTC.